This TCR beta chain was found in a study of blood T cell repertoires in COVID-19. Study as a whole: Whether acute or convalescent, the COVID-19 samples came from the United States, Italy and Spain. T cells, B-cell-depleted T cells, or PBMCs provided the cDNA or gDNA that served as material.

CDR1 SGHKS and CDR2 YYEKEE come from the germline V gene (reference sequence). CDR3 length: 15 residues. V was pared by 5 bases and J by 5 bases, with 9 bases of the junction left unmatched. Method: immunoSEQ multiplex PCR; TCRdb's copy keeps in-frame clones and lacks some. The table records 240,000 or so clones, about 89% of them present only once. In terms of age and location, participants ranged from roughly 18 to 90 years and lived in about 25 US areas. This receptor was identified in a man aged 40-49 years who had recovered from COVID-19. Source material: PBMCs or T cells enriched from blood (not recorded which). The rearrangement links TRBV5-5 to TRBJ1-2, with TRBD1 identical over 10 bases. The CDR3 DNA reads TGTGCCAGCAGTAACCGGGACAGGGGAATATATGGCTACACCTTC. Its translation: CASSNRDRGIYGYTF.